The next 32 T cell receptor beta chains were all read from a single sample in a study of CD8+ T cells in alopecia areata. Extracted from the samples, RNA was reverse transcribed into cDNA to serve as the sequencing template. Sequencing was performed with immunoSEQ multiplex PCR; in TCRdb, only in-frame clones are kept and a portion is missing. The sample yields roughly 100,000 clones, around 59% seen once. The material sequenced was CD4+ T cells sorted from blood. The receptors shown here come from a human donor in good health.

This rearrangement joins TRBV29-1 to TRBJ2-3; D may be TRBD1 (5 bases). Germline V lookup: CDR1 SQVTM, CDR2 ANQGSEA. Trimming took 4 bases from V and 4 from J, leaving 12 bases between them. The CDR3 length is 13 residues. The CDR3 here is CSVVGQGADTQYF. The CDR3, as DNA: TGCAGCGTTGTCGGGCAGGGCGCAGATACGCAGTATTTT.

This clone was detected only a few times. The genes are TRBV29-1 and TRBJ1-5; 9 bases are a match to TRBD1. Germline CDR1 is SQVTM and CDR2 is ANQGSEA. J lost 7 bases, V lost 3 bases, and 10 bases had no gene match. The CDR3 runs 15 residues. CDR3 region: CSVEGEQGAGQPQHF. CDR3 DNA: TGCAGCGTTGAGGGGGAACAGGGGGCAGGGCAGCCCCAGCATTTT.

The rearrangement joins TRBV29-1 to TRBJ2-3; 12 bases align to TRBD2. CDR1 and CDR2 (germline): SQVTM, ANQGSEA. V shed 2 bases and J 5 bases; nucleotides not matched to a gene: 5. The CDR3 consists of 15 residues. In DNA, the CDR3 is TGCAGCGTTGAACTAGCGGGGGGGCCTGGAGATACGCAGTATTTT. The encoded protein is CSVELAGGPGDTQYF.

The rearrangement links TRBV5-6 to TRBJ2-1, with no clear D. The ends were cut back, 1 base at V and 8 bases at J, with 4 bases in the middle. CDR3 length: 11 residues. Germline V gene data show CDR1 as SGHDT and CDR2 as YYEEEE. The CDR3 DNA follows: TGTGCCAGCAGCTTGCGCGATGAGCAGTTCTTC. Protein sequence: CASSLRDEQFF.

The chain recombines TRBV5-6 with TRBJ2-3, with D unresolved. Germline-derived CDR1 and CDR2 are SGHDT and YYEEEE. The germline V and J ends were trimmed by 4 bases and 6 bases, with 12 bases remaining between them. The CDR3 runs to 13 residues. CDR3 in DNA: TGTGCCAGCAGCCCTACTATGGGGGATACGCAGTATTTT. It specifies CASSPTMGDTQYF.

V gene TRBV5-6 combines with J gene TRBJ1-2; the D gene is possibly TRBD1 (5 bases). The CDR3 covers 13 residues. Germline V gives CDR1 SGHDT, CDR2 YYEEEE. The V and J ends lost 4 bases and 4 bases respectively, with 11 bases between them. This chain's CDR3 is CASSPGASYGYTF. The CDR3 nucleotides read TGTGCCAGCAGCCCCGGGGCTAGCTATGGCTACACCTTC.

This clone was counted a few times. V is TRBV29-1 and J is TRBJ2-5; 8 nucleotides match TRBD1. The CDR3 spans 13 residues. The trim removed 6 bases at V and 6 bases at J, leaving 9 bases unmatched. Germline CDR1 SQVTM, CDR2 ANQGSEA. CDR3 loop: CSVYDRGGQTQYF. As DNA, the CDR3 is TGCAGCGTCTATGACAGGGGCGGGCAGACCCAGTACTTC.

The rearrangement uses TRBV29-1 and TRBJ1-2; D might be TRBD1 (5 bases). Looked up from germline, CDR1 is SQVTM and CDR2 is ANQGSEA. Trimming pared 7 bases from V and 4 bases from J, leaving 13 bases between. This CDR3 has 12 residues. CDR3 coding DNA: TGCAGCGCCCGCGATGGGGGCTATGGCTACACCTTC. The encoded protein is CSARDGGYGYTF. Variable domain in full (rest from reference TRBV29-1 and TRBJ1-2): SAVISQKPSRDICQRGTSLTIQCQVDSQVTMMFWYRQQPGQSLTLIATANQGSEATYESGFVIDKFPISRPNLTFSTLTVSNMSPEDSSIYLCSARDGGYGYTFGSGTRLTVV.

This clone was counted a few times. The rearrangement joins TRBV18 to TRBJ2-1; 12 bases align to TRBD2. V lost 1 base, J lost 0 bases, and 1 base stayed unmatched. CDR1 is KGHSH, CDR2 LQKENI, per germline. The CDR3 spans 17 residues. CDR3 DNA sequence: TGTGCCAGCTCACCACAGACTAGCGGGGGCTCCTACAATGAGCAGTTCTTC. This codes for CASSPQTSGGSYNEQFF.

The chain has TRBV4-1 and TRBJ1-1, with D perhaps matching TRBD1 (6 bases). The V end lost 4 bases, the J end lost 5 bases, and 20 bases lay between the germline ends. This CDR3 has 16 amino acids. CDR1 and CDR2 (germline): MGHRA, YSYEKL. CDR3 loop: CASSPGGRTSETEAFF. The CDR3 DNA is TGCGCCAGCAGCCCGGGGGGGCGGACTTCTGAAACTGAAGCTTTCTTT.

Written as DNA, the CDR3 is TGTGCCAGCAGCCCCCGCCGGCAGGGGACCTCTGGGGCCAACGTCCTGACTTTC. It is translated as CASSPRRQGTSGANVLTF. V and J are TRBV9 and TRBJ2-6, with D possibly TRBD1 on 6 matching bases. The V gene lost 4 bases and the J gene lost 0 bases, with 17 bases spanning the gap. Germline loops: CDR1 SGDLS, CDR2 YYNGEE. The CDR3 is 18 residues long.

The chain combines TRBV30 with TRBJ1-2; a weak D match, TRBD1 (5 bases). Trimming stripped 2 bases from V and 9 bases from J, with 16 bases between. Germline CDR1 reads GTSNPN; CDR2 reads SVGIG (reference sequence). This CDR3 region has 13 residues. This chain's CDR3 is CAWSPRGMMSYTF. The CDR3 coding sequence is TGTGCCTGGAGTCCCCGGGGCATGATGAGCTACACCTTC. The full variable domain, its missing parts supplied by reference TRBV30 and TRBJ1-2, is SQTIHQWPATLVQPVGSPLSLECTVEGTSNPNLYWYRQAAGRGLQLLFYSVGIGQISSEVPQNLSASRPQDRQFILSSKKLLLSDSGFYLCAWSPRGMMSYTFGSGTRLTVV.

The chain joins TRBV11-2 to TRBJ2-3; perhaps TRBD1 as D (5 bases). CDR3 length: 12 amino acids. Trimming took 2 bases from V and 8 from J, leaving 8 bases between them. Germline V gene data show CDR1 as SGHAT and CDR2 as FQNNGV. CDR3 protein: CASSLSQGTQYF. CDR3 sequence (DNA): TGTGCCAGCAGCTTATCCCAGGGTACGCAGTATTTT.

The table lists this clone with a few counts. The chain uses TRBV7-2 and TRBJ2-5; D might be TRBD2 (6 bases). V lost 5 bases and J 2 bases, leaving 24 bases between the germline ends. From germline, CDR1 is SGHTA and CDR2 FQGNSA. The length of the CDR3 is 18 residues. The chain's CDR3 is CASSTRRDLRLPQETQYF. The CDR3, as DNA: TGTGCCAGCAGCACTAGACGGGACTTACGATTACCTCAAGAGACCCAGTACTTC.

The rearrangement uses TRBV5-4 and TRBJ1-1; 7 bases match TRBD1. Germline assignment: CDR1 SGHNT and CDR2 YYREEE (reference sequence). The CDR3 consists of 15 residues. V lost 1 base and J lost 1; bases outside the gene matches: 4. The CDR3 DNA is TGTGCCAGCAGCTTGCGCGCAGGGGGGAACACTGAAGCTTTCTTT. It encodes CASSLRAGGNTEAFF.

The V and J genes are TRBV30 and TRBJ1-2; TRBD1 aligns across 8 bases. V gave up 5 bases and J gave up 7 bases; unmatched junction bases: 3. Per germline, CDR1 GTSNPN and CDR2 SVGIG (reference sequence). CDR3 size: 11 residues. The CDR3 region has the DNA TGTGCCTGGGGACAGGGTGGTGGCTACACCTTC. Translating it yields CAWGQGGGYTF.

The chain has TRBV29-1 and TRBJ1-2; 7 bases line up with TRBD1. Unmatched junction bases numbered 6, after V lost 3 bases and J lost 5 bases. The CDR3 contains 13 residues. Germline CDR1 SQVTM, CDR2 ANQGSEA. Here the CDR3 reads CSVEARTGYGYTF. In DNA, the CDR3 is TGCAGCGTTGAGGCCCGGACAGGATATGGCTACACCTTC.

The V gene is TRBV2, the J gene TRBJ1-2, with D uncertain. The CDR3 runs to 13 residues. V was clipped by 1 base and J by 8 bases, with 11 bases between them. CDR1 and CDR2 (germline): SNHLY, FYNNEI. CDR3 in DNA: TGTGCCAGCAGTGAAGAGAGGGTCTGGGGCTACACCTTC. Amino acids: CASSEERVWGYTF. Full variable domain (missing parts from reference TRBV2 and TRBJ1-2): EPEVTQTPSHQVTQMGQEVILRCVPISNHLYFYWYRQILGQKVEFLVSFYNNEISEKSEIFDDQFSVERPDGSNFTLKIRSTKLEDSAMYFCASSEERVWGYTFGSGTRLTVV.

CDR3 in amino acids: CASSTQTGSEQYF. In nucleotides, the CDR3 is TGTGCCAGCAGTACGCAGACAGGCTCCGAGCAGTACTTC. The chain recombines TRBV25-1 with TRBJ2-7, with D possibly being TRBD1 (6 bases). From germline, CDR1 is MGHDK and CDR2 SYGVNS. This CDR3 is built from 13 residues. The V and J ends lost 5 bases and 6 bases respectively, with 14 bases between them.

This chain joins TRBV1 and TRBJ1-5. TRBV1 is a recognized pseudogene. CDR3 size: 10 residues. In DNA form, the CDR3 reads TGCACCAGCAGCCATCAGCCCCAGCATTTT. Protein: CTSSHQPQHF.

The J gene is TRBJ1-2, the V gene TRBV4-2; a possible D gene is TRBD1 (5 bases). Trimming removed 3 bases at V and 5 bases at J, with 13 bases between. Germline V lookup: CDR1 LGHNA, CDR2 YNFKEQ. There are 14 residues in the CDR3. Here the CDR3 DNA reads TGTGCCAGCAGCCAGGGGGACGGGACTTATGGCTACACCTTC. Translated, it gives CASSQGDGTYGYTF.

The chain employs TRBV2 and TRBJ1-1, with TRBD1 identical over 7 bases. This CDR3 is built from 15 residues. The V and J ends lost 1 base and 1 base, in that order; junction bases with no gene match: 3. CDR1 and CDR2 from the germline V gene are SNHLY and FYNNEI. Here the CDR3 reads CASSEGNRGNTEAFF. As DNA, the CDR3 is TGTGCCAGCAGTGAAGGGAACAGGGGGAACACTGAAGCTTTCTTT.

The chain joins TRBV7-3 to TRBJ2-7; D gene ambiguous. Germline V gives CDR1 SGHTA, CDR2 FQGTGA. Trimming stripped 3 bases from V and 2 bases from J, with 11 bases between. The CDR3 contains 14 residues. The CDR3 is CASSLQDGPYEQYF. CDR3 coding DNA: TGTGCCAGCAGCTTGCAAGACGGACCCTACGAGCAGTACTTC. Variable domain in full (rest from reference TRBV7-3 and TRBJ2-7): GAGVSQTPSNKVTEKGKYVELRCDPISGHTALYWYRQSLGQGPEFLIYFQGTGAADDSGLPNDRFFAVRPEGSVSTLKIQRTERGDSAVYLCASSLQDGPYEQYFGPGTRLTVT.

The J gene is TRBJ2-1, the V gene TRBV5-4; no clear D gene. V shed 5 bases and J shed 9 bases, with 18 bases lying between them. The CDR3 has 14 amino acids. Germline V gene sequence: CDR1 SGHNT, CDR2 YYREEE (reference sequence). The CDR3 nucleotides read TGTGCCAGCAGGACCCCTTCCCCTCCCGGTGAGCAGTTCTTC. Translation gives CASRTPSPPGEQFF.

The rearrangement uses TRBV29-1 and TRBJ2-3; 9 bases are a match to TRBD2. J was trimmed by 1 base and V by 7 bases; bases with no gene match: 3. The length of the CDR3 is 13 residues. The germline gives CDR1 SQVTM, CDR2 ANQGSEA. CDR3 DNA: TGCAGCGGGGCTAGCGGGGGCACAGATACGCAGTATTTT. Its protein product is CSGASGGTDTQYF.

CDR3 nucleotides: TGCAGCGTCTCCCCCGACAGGCTAGAAGCTTTCTTT. Residues: CSVSPDRLEAFF. The chain couples TRBV29-1 to TRBJ1-1; weak D call: TRBD1 (6 bases). The germline CDR1 and CDR2 sequences are SQVTM and ANQGSEA. CDR3 size: 12 residues. V was shortened by 6 bases and J by 8 bases, with 16 bases between the two germline ends.

The chain combines TRBV6-5 with TRBJ1-4; tentative D call: TRBD1 (6 bases). The CDR3 totals 16 residues. V lost 3 bases to trimming and J lost 0 bases, with 11 bases between them. Germline CDR1 MNHEY, CDR2 SVGAGI. The CDR3 coding sequence is TGTGCCAGCAGTTATAGCCGGACAGCAACTAATGAAAAACTGTTTTTT. It encodes CASSYSRTATNEKLFF.

The V gene is TRBV11-3, the J gene TRBJ2-3; D remains unclear. The CDR3 length is 14 residues. The germline CDR1 and CDR2 sequences are SGHNT and YENEEA. The ends were cut back, 5 bases at V and 4 bases at J, with 13 bases in the middle. The CDR3 sequence is CASSPGGRADTQYF. CDR3 nucleotides: TGTGCCAGCAGCCCCGGTGGCAGAGCAGATACGCAGTATTTT.

This clone was detected a few times. The V gene is TRBV5-1, the J gene TRBJ2-5; 9 bases match TRBD1. Trimming removed 4 bases from V and 6 bases from J; junction bases left unmatched: 10. Germline V gene lookup returns CDR1 SGHRS and CDR2 YFSETQ. The CDR3 contains 15 residues. CDR3 nucleotides: TGCGCCAGCAGCAAGAAAACAGGGGGCGGAAAGACCCAGTACTTC. Translated, it gives CASSKKTGGGKTQYF.

The V gene is TRBV27, the J gene TRBJ2-7; D possibly corresponds to TRBD1 (7 bases). Trimming shortened V by 5 bases and J by 2 bases, and 16 bases separated the two germline ends. The length of the CDR3 is 15 residues. The germline V gene encodes CDR1 MNHEY and CDR2 SMNVEV (reference sequence). The chain's CDR3 is CASSRGTALTYEQYF. In DNA, the CDR3 is TGTGCCAGCAGTCGCGGGACAGCCTTAACCTACGAGCAGTACTTC.

This clone was picked up a small number of times. This chain connects TRBV7-2 to TRBJ2-7, with D perhaps being TRBD1 or TRBD2 (6 bases each). The CDR3 has 15 amino acids. From germline, CDR1 is SGHTA and CDR2 FQGNSA. With 1 base removed from V and 4 bases from J, the gap between germline ends came to 14 bases. In nucleotides, the CDR3 is TGTGCCAGCAGCTTAGGATCGGGGGCCCAATACGAGCAGTACTTC. This encodes CASSLGSGAQYEQYF. The full variable domain, with the rest looked up from reference TRBV7-2 and TRBJ2-7, is GAGVSQSPSNKVTEKGKDVELRCDPISGHTALYWYRQSLGQGLEFLIYFQGNSAPDKSGLPSDRFSAERTGGSVSTLTIQRTQQEDSAVYLCASSLGSGAQYEQYFGPGTRLTVT.

The chain couples TRBV29-1 to TRBJ2-7, with a tentative D call TRBD2 (7 bases). CDR1 is SQVTM, CDR2 ANQGSEA, per germline. The CDR3 totals 17 residues. The V gene lost 7 bases and the J gene lost 4 bases, with 29 bases spanning the gap. CDR3 in DNA: TGCAGCGCGAGGGGGGCCTCAATACAGGGAGGGAAGTACGAGCAGTACTTC. It encodes CSARGASIQGGKYEQYF.